One and the same sample provided the 8 T cell receptor beta chains below, sequenced in a study of T cell responses to AZD1222 COVID-19 vaccine. Clones were read by immunoSEQ multiplex PCR, and TCRdb kept only the in-frame ones, dropping some. The sample yields 75,000 to 85,000 clones, about 83% seen once. This material consisted of peripheral blood, taken 28 days after the second dose of the MenACWY control vaccine. These receptors were taken from an adult who received the MenACWY meningococcal vaccine as a control.

This clone came up once. This rearrangement joins TRBV19 to TRBJ1-5; 9 positions agree with TRBD1. The CDR3 covers 16 residues. The germline gives CDR1 LNHDA, CDR2 SQIVND (reference sequence). The J segment lost 5 bases and the V segment lost 3 bases, leaving 8 bases of the junction unmatched. DNA of the CDR3: TGTGCCAGTAGTATCCGGGGACAGGGCGTCCATCAGCCCCAGCATTTT. Amino acids: CASSIRGQGVHQPQHF.

In its sample, this clone was seen many times. V is TRBV2 and J is TRBJ2-5; D gene unclear. Deletions cut 3 bases from V and 8 bases from J, with 4 bases between. The germline CDR1 and CDR2 sequences are SNHLY and FYNNEI. This CDR3 comprises 10 residues. This chain's CDR3 is CASSDGTQYF. The CDR3 bases are TGTGCCAGCAGTGACGGCACCCAGTACTTC.

The chain links TRBV7-9 to TRBJ2-2, with D unresolved. Germline V gene sequence: CDR1 SEHNR, CDR2 FQNEAQ (reference sequence). The CDR3 contains 11 residues. Deletions cut 2 bases from V and 5 bases from J, with 0 bases between. Here the CDR3 reads CASSLTGELFF. The CDR3 nucleotides read TGTGCCAGCAGCTTAACCGGGGAGCTGTTTTTT. Full variable domain (outside the CDR3, taken from reference TRBV7-9 and TRBJ2-2): DTGVSQNPRHKITKRGQNVTFRCDPISEHNRLYWYRQTLGQGPEFLTYFQNEAQLEKSRLLSDRFSAERPKGSFSTLEIQRTEQGDSAMYLCASSLTGELFFGEGSRLTVL.

This clone was recorded once. V is TRBV19 and J is TRBJ1-5, with 7 bases matching TRBD1. Trimming removed 7 bases from V and 9 bases from J; junction bases left unmatched: 12. The CDR3 spans 14 residues. Germline assignment: CDR1 LNHDA and CDR2 SQIVND (reference sequence). CDR3 coding DNA: TGTGCCAGTACCCCCAGACAGGGACTAGGGCCCCAGCATTTT. Translating gives CASTPRQGLGPQHF.

The chain has TRBV6-2 or TRBV6-3 and TRBJ1-6, with TRBD1 as a possible D gene (6 bases). Trimming left V 2 bases short and J 0 bases short, with 14 bases between. The CDR3 totals 18 residues. Germline CDR1 reads MNHEY; CDR2 reads SVGEGT. DNA of the CDR3: TGTGCCAGCAGTTACCGGAGGGGGGAGCCCTCCTATAATTCACCCCTCCACTTT. Translation: CASSYRRGEPSYNSPLHF.

This clone was detected a few times. The chain couples TRBV12-5 to TRBJ1-5; D is unclear. V lost 9 bases to trimming and J lost 6 bases, with 15 bases between them. Germline lookup yields CDR1 LGHNT and CDR2 FRNRAP. CDR3 length: 13 residues. The CDR3 spells CASAQDLRQPQHF. CDR3 DNA: TGTGCTAGCGCCCAAGACCTTCGTCAGCCCCAGCATTTT.

This clone was seen a handful of times. The CDR3, as DNA: TGTGCCAGCAGTTTAGACAGGACCTACGAGCAGTACTTC. Translated: CASSLDRTYEQYF. V and J are TRBV5-8 and TRBJ2-7; possibly TRBD1 for D (6 bases). Per germline, CDR1 SGHTS and CDR2 YDEGEE. With 5 bases removed from V and 2 bases from J, the gap between germline ends came to 11 bases. The CDR3 is made up of 13 amino acids.

The V and J genes are TRBV9 and TRBJ2-3, with TRBD1 as a possible D gene (6 bases). V was pared by 4 bases and J by 5 bases, with 17 bases between. The CDR3 runs to 15 residues. The germline V gene encodes CDR1 SGDLS and CDR2 YYNGEE. For the CDR3, the DNA is TGTGCCAGCAGCCGCCAGGGGCTCCAGGGAGATACGCAGTATTTT. This encodes CASSRQGLQGDTQYF. Filled out from reference TRBV9 and TRBJ2-3, the complete variable domain reads DSGVTQTPKHLITATGQRVTLRCSPRSGDLSVYWYQQSLDQGLQFLIQYYNGEERAKGNILERFSAQQFPDLHSELNLSSLELGDSALYFCASSRQGLQGDTQYFGPGTRLTVL.